This TCR beta chain was sequenced during a study of cytomegalovirus exposure and HLA in healthy donors. Findings of the study overall: From TCR beta sequences, most subjects' HLA-A and HLA-B alleles were reportedly predicted accurately. An Asian-associated ancestry cluster reportedly showed fewer N-insertions than the roughly 700-donor mean in a later analysis.

It was with 60 Vbeta and 13 Jbeta primers that the PCR ran. As processed by the authors: Later reanalysis found around 84 million unique TCR beta chains, approximately 11 million of them shared. Here immunoSEQ multiplex PCR was the method, and the copy in TCRdb shows in-frame clones only, minus some. V, J and clone size were drawn from that table, and D and trimming were deduced from the DNA. The sample lists some 210,000 clones, roughly 80% seen once, with 3% to 4% in the top ten. Regarding this clone: Its cognate antigen is unknown.

This CDR3 has 15 residues. Trimming removed 6 bases at V and 3 bases at J, with 18 bases between. Per germline, CDR1 MGHDK and CDR2 SYGVNS. Healthy individuals who donated bone marrow served as the donors. The sequence was obtained from a male donor in good health and CMV-seronegative. The sequenced material came from PBMCs. V usage is TRBV25-1 and J usage is TRBJ2-7; TRBD1 might be the D (7 bases). The CDR3 nucleotides are TGTGCCAGCAGAAGCGATCAGGGGGGCATCTACGAGCAGTACTTC. This translates into CASRSDQGGIYEQYF.